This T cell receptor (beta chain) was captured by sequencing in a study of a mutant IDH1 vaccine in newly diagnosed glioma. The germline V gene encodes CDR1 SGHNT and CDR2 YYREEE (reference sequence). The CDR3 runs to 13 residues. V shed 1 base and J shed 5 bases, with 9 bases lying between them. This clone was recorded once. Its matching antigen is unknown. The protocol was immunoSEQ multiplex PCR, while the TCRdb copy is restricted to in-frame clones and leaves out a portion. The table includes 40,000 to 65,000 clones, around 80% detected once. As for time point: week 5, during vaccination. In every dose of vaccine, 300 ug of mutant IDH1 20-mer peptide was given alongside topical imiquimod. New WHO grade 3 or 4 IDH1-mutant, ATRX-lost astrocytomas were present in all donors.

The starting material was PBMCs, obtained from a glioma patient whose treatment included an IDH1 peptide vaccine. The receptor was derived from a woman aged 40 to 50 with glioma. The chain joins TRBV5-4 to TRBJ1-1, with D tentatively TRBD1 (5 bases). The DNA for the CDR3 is TGTGCCAGCAGCTTGATAGGGGTAACTGAAGCTTTCTTT. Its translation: CASSLIGVTEAFF.